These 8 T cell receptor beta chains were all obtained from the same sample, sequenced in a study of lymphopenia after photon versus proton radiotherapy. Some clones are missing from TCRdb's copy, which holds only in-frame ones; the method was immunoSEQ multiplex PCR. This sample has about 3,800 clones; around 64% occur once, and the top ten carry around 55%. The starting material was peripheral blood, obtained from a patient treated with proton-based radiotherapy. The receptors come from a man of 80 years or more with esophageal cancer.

The CDR3 coding sequence is TGTGCCAGCAGTATCCCCGGGACAGCGGCTAATTCACCCCTCCACTTT. Translation: CASSIPGTAANSPLHF. The V call is TRBV28, the J call TRBJ1-6, with 7 bases matching TRBD1. The CDR3 runs 16 residues. Germline CDR1 MDHEN, CDR2 SYDVKM. The ends lost 5 bases at V and 6 bases at J; junction bases unmatched: 10.

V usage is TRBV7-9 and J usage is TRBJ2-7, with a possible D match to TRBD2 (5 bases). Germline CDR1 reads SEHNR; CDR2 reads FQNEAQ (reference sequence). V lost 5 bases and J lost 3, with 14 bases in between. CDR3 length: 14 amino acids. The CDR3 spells CASSGERSVYEQYF. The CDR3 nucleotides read TGTGCCAGCAGCGGAGAGCGGTCGGTCTACGAGCAGTACTTC.

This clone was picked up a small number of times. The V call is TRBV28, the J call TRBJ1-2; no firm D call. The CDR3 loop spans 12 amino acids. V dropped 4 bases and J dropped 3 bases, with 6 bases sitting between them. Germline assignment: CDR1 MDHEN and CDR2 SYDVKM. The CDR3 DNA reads TGTGCCAGCAGTTACAGTGACTATGGCTACACCTTC. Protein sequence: CASSYSDYGYTF.

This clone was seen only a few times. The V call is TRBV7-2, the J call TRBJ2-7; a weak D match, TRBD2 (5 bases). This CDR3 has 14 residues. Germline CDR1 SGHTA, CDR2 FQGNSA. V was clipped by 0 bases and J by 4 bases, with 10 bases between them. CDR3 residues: CASSLAGVSYEQYF. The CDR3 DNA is TGTGCCAGCAGCTTAGCGGGAGTAAGTTACGAGCAGTACTTC. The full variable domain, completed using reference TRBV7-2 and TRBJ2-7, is GAGVSQSPSNKVTEKGKDVELRCDPISGHTALYWYRQSLGQGLEFLIYFQGNSAPDKSGLPSDRFSAERTGGSVSTLTIQRTQQEDSAVYLCASSLAGVSYEQYFGPGTRLTVT.

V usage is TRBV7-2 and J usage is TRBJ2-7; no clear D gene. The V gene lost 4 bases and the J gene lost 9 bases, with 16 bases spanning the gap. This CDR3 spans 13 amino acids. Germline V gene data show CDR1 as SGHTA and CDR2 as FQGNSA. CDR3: CASSSTELSGQYF. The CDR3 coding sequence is TGTGCCAGCAGCTCGACGGAACTATCCGGGCAGTACTTC.

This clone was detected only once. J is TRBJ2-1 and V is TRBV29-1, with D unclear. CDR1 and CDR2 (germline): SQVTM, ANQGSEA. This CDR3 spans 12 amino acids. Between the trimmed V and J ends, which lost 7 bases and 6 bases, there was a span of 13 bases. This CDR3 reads CSARVPPNEQFF. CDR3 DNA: TGCAGCGCCCGCGTACCGCCCAATGAGCAGTTCTTC.

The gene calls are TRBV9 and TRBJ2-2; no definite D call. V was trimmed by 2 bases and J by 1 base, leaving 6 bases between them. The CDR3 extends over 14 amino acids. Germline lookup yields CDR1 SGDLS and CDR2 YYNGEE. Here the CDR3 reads CASSVIQNTGELFF. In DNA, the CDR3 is TGTGCCAGCAGCGTTATCCAGAACACCGGGGAGCTGTTTTTT.

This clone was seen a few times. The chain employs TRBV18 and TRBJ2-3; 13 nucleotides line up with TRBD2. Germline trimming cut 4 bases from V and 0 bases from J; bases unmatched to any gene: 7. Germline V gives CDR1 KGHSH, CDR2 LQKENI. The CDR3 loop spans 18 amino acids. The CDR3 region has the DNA TGTGCCAGCTCACACAGACTAGCGGGGGGCCCTAGCACAGATACGCAGTATTTT. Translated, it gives CASSHRLAGGPSTDTQYF.